The 22 T cell receptor beta chains reported below all come from one sample, sequenced in a study of cytomegalovirus exposure and HLA in healthy donors (dated by TCRdb to about 2017). Libraries were constructed by the immunoSEQ multiplex PCR assay. A mixture of 60 forward primers for TCR Vbeta segments and 13 reverse primers for TCR Jbeta segments was used in the multiplex PCR. The table comes from immuneACCESS by way of TCRdb, which keeps in-frame sequences with V and J called. Part of the clones is missing from these tables; in studies checked, under half for an unresolved V gene and the rest for unknown reasons. In this sample the table shows 50,000 to 70,000 clones, 60% to 65% of which occur a single time. The top ten clonotypes cover approximately 3% of the sample. Sequenced input: PBMCs. These receptors were collected from a man aged 25 to 45 in good health and CMV-seronegative.

In DNA form, the CDR3 reads TGTGCCAGCAGTACACTAAGCGGGGGTTTTCAAGAGACCCAGTACTTC. This encodes CASSTLSGGFQETQYF. The rearrangement joins TRBV2 to TRBJ2-5, with 8 bases that match TRBD2. The CDR3 contains 16 residues. With V trimmed by 5 bases and J by 2 bases, 10 bases remained unmatched. Per germline, CDR1 SNHLY and CDR2 FYNNEI.

V and J are TRBV30 and TRBJ2-7, with 7 bases matching TRBD1. The V gene end was trimmed by 3 bases and the J gene end by 7 bases; junction bases not matched to a gene: 6. CDR3 length: 12 amino acids. The germline V gene encodes CDR1 GTSNPN and CDR2 SVGIG (reference sequence). Here the CDR3 DNA reads TGTGCCTGGAGCGAGGACAGGACTGAGCAGTACTTC. Translating gives CAWSEDRTEQYF.

This clone was seen only a few times. The J gene is TRBJ2-5, the V gene TRBV2, with D hard to call. V was trimmed by 5 bases and J by 4 bases, leaving 8 bases between them. Germline V lookup: CDR1 SNHLY, CDR2 FYNNEI. The CDR3 has 12 residues. For the CDR3, the DNA is TGTGCCAGCAGTTCAGGCTTAGAGACCCAGTACTTC. Amino acids: CASSSGLETQYF.

The chain links TRBV6-5 to TRBJ2-5; the match to TRBD1 covers 8 bases. In germline, CDR1 is MNHEY, CDR2 SVGAGI. The V gene end was trimmed by 8 bases and the J gene end by 8 bases; junction bases not matched to a gene: 16. CDR3 size: 15 residues. The CDR3 coding sequence is TGTGCCAGCGAGAGAAGAGGCGGACAGGGTGAAACCCAGTACTTC. It codes for CASERRGGQGETQYF.

This CDR3 reads CSVDQLAGGEQQETQYF. The CDR3 nucleotides read TGCAGCGTTGATCAACTAGCGGGGGGGGAACAACAAGAGACCCAGTACTTC. The chain carries TRBV29-1 and TRBJ2-5; 13 bases map to TRBD2. From germline, CDR1 is SQVTM and CDR2 ANQGSEA. The V and J ends lost 3 bases and 2 bases, in that order; junction bases with no gene match: 9. The CDR3 contains 17 residues.

The chain combines TRBV7-9 with TRBJ2-5; 14 positions match TRBD2. With 4 bases clipped from V and 4 bases from J, the junction kept 5 bases outside the gene matches. Germline CDR1 SEHNR, CDR2 FQNEAQ (reference sequence). The CDR3 has 16 amino acids. CDR3 DNA sequence: TGTGCCAGCAGCTCGACTAGCGGGGGGGCCCGAGAGACCCAGTACTTC. This sequence encodes CASSSTSGGARETQYF.

This clone showed up just a few times. This chain connects TRBV29-1 to TRBJ2-3; the D is unclear. The V gene lost 2 bases and the J gene lost 0 bases, with 6 bases spanning the gap. Germline values: CDR1 SQVTM, CDR2 ANQGSEA. This CDR3 comprises 13 residues. The CDR3 DNA is TGCAGCGTTGAATCCGTGAGCACAGATACGCAGTATTTT. Translated: CSVESVSTDTQYF.

V is TRBV6-5 and J is TRBJ2-5; 7 nucleotides align to TRBD1. Germline assignment: CDR1 MNHEY and CDR2 SVGAGI. This CDR3 region has 15 residues. The V gene end was trimmed by 6 bases and the J gene end by 6 bases; junction bases not matched to a gene: 13. The CDR3 spells CASRGLRAGGKTQYF. The CDR3 DNA follows: TGTGCCAGCAGGGGGTTACGGGCAGGGGGTAAGACCCAGTACTTC.

V is TRBV2 and J is TRBJ1-2, with TRBD1 identical over 9 bases. CDR3 size: 17 residues. Germline V lookup: CDR1 SNHLY, CDR2 FYNNEI. J gave up 5 bases and V 1 base, and 11 bases lay outside the gene matches. CDR3 nucleotide sequence: TGTGCCAGCAGTGAAGTCCCAACAGGGGGCCTTAGGTATGGCTACACCTTC. It specifies CASSEVPTGGLRYGYTF.

The chain recombines TRBV5-4 with TRBJ1-3; TRBD1 matches at 8 bases. With 7 bases clipped from V and 0 bases from J, the junction kept 12 bases outside the gene matches. This CDR3 has 17 amino acids. Germline V lookup: CDR1 SGHNT, CDR2 YYREEE (reference sequence). This chain's CDR3 is CASEGQDTAYSGNTIYF. The CDR3 coding sequence is TGTGCCAGCGAGGGACAGGACACGGCGTACTCTGGAAACACCATATATTTT.

This clone was seen a few times. This sequence joins TRBV5-4 and TRBJ2-2; D possibly corresponds to TRBD1 (6 bases). V lost 4 bases, J lost 0 bases, and 13 bases lay in between. Per germline, CDR1 SGHNT and CDR2 YYREEE (reference sequence). There are 16 residues in the CDR3. The CDR3 reads CASSTQQGANTGELFF. CDR3 sequence (DNA): TGTGCCAGCAGCACGCAACAGGGAGCGAACACCGGGGAGCTGTTTTTT.

The rearrangement links TRBV7-8 to TRBJ2-2, with 9 bases identical to TRBD2. The junction had 14 bases not matched to a gene; V was cut back by 5 bases and J by 7 bases. The CDR3 length is 17 residues. In germline, CDR1 is SGHVS, CDR2 FQNEAQ. The CDR3 coding sequence is TGTGCCAGCAGCGACCCGGGACTAGCAAATTACGTCGGGGAGCTGTTTTTT. Protein product: CASSDPGLANYVGELFF.

The chain recombines TRBV7-2 with TRBJ1-2; 10 bases are shared with TRBD1. This CDR3 spans 16 amino acids. In germline, CDR1 is SGHTA, CDR2 FQGNSA. V shed 1 base, J shed 8 bases, and the junction held 10 bases outside the gene matches. The CDR3 region is CASSLEGQGVAGGYTF. In DNA, the CDR3 is TGTGCCAGCAGCTTAGAAGGACAGGGGGTAGCGGGCGGCTACACCTTC.

The chain joins TRBV11-2 to TRBJ2-5; maybe TRBD1 (6 bases). The germline V gene encodes CDR1 SGHAT and CDR2 FQNNGV. CDR3 size: 15 residues. The germline V and J ends were trimmed by 4 bases and 2 bases, with 14 bases remaining between them. CDR3 nucleotide sequence: TGTGCCAGCAGCTATAACGGTCAGGGGCAAGAGACCCAGTACTTC. It translates to CASSYNGQGQETQYF.

This clone was observed a few times. J is TRBJ1-5 and V is TRBV4-2; D gene unclear. Per germline, CDR1 LGHNA and CDR2 YNFKEQ. The CDR3 spans 14 residues. The V gene lost 2 bases and the J gene lost 2 bases, with 7 bases spanning the gap. CDR3 loop: CASSQPEGNQPQHF. The CDR3 nucleotides are TGTGCCAGCAGCCAACCCGAGGGCAATCAGCCCCAGCATTTT.

CDR3 nucleotides: TGTGCCAGCAGCAGGGAACGACGCACAGATACGCAGTATTTT. Encoded protein: CASSRERRTDTQYF. The rearrangement uses TRBV6-1 and TRBJ2-3; D might be TRBD1 (5 bases). V shed 6 bases and J shed 1 base, with 11 bases lying between them. The CDR3 is made up of 14 amino acids. The germline V gene encodes CDR1 MNHNS and CDR2 SASEGT.

The genes are TRBV30 and TRBJ2-2; possible D gene TRBD2, 6 bases. The V end lost 0 bases, the J end lost 8 bases, and 10 bases lay between the germline ends. The CDR3 extends over 13 amino acids. The germline V gene has CDR1 GTSNPN and CDR2 SVGIG (reference sequence). In DNA form, the CDR3 reads TGTGCCTGGAGTGTTGGCGGGGCTGGGGAGCTGTTTTTT. It encodes CAWSVGGAGELFF.

The CDR3 coding sequence is TGTGCCAGCAGCTTATCCGAGACAGATAACTATGGCTACACCTTC. Translating it yields CASSLSETDNYGYTF. The chain uses TRBV7-9 and TRBJ1-2; tentative D call: TRBD1 (5 bases). The CDR3 is 15 amino acids. Germline lookup yields CDR1 SEHNR and CDR2 FQNEAQ (reference sequence). V was clipped by 2 bases and J by 1 base, with 11 bases between them.

The gene calls are TRBV30 and TRBJ1-2, with D perhaps matching TRBD1 (6 bases). Deletions cut 3 bases from V and 8 bases from J, with 16 bases between. This CDR3 comprises 13 residues. Germline-derived CDR1 and CDR2 are GTSNPN and SVGIG (reference sequence). For the CDR3, the DNA is TGTGCCTGGAGGGATGGGACATGGGAAGGCTACACCTTC. Its translation: CAWRDGTWEGYTF.

This clone was seen more than once but under ten times. The V call is TRBV6-1, the J call TRBJ1-3, with a tentative D call TRBD1 (6 bases). Germline V lookup: CDR1 MNHNS, CDR2 SASEGT. V was pared by 4 bases and J by 4 bases, with 11 bases between. CDR3 length: 14 amino acids. The CDR3 is CASSVGHEGNTIYF. The CDR3 DNA reads TGTGCCAGCAGTGTGGGACACGAAGGAAACACCATATATTTT.

This rearrangement joins TRBV7-8 to TRBJ1-5; D remains unclear. V lost 5 bases and J 6 bases, leaving 14 bases between the germline ends. Per the germline V gene, CDR1 is SGHVS and CDR2 is FQNEAQ. The CDR3 runs 14 residues. CDR3 region: CASSLRGGFQPQHF. The CDR3 nucleotides read TGTGCCAGCAGCCTACGAGGAGGGTTTCAGCCCCAGCATTTT.

This clone turned up a few times. The V gene is TRBV19, the J gene TRBJ1-1, with a possible D match to TRBD1 (6 bases). Germline assignment: CDR1 LNHDA and CDR2 SQIVND (reference sequence). CDR3 length: 13 amino acids. With 6 bases removed from V and 3 bases from J, the gap between germline ends came to 11 bases. The CDR3 DNA reads as TGTGCCAGTAGGCCGGACAGCTACACTGAAGCTTTCTTT. Its translation is CASRPDSYTEAFF. Complete variable domain (other parts from reference TRBV19 and TRBJ1-1): DGGITQSPKYLFRKEGQNVTLSCEQNLNHDAMYWYRQDPGQGLRLIYYSQIVNDFQKGDIAEGYSVSREKKESFPLTVTSAQKNPTAFYLCASRPDSYTEAFFGQGTRLTVV.